This T cell receptor (beta chain) came from a study of beta chain features in type 1 diabetes. Study context: On cell yields, gender and age, patients and healthy donors were similar. Investigators examined 107,917,701 sorted cells across all samples.

Expressed TCRB transcripts got sequenced, as all isolated RNA was reverse transcribed. Some 3.6 million reads on average were seen across naive, central memory and regulatory T cell samples. TCRdb keeps only in-frame clones here, not all; method: immunoSEQ multiplex PCR. The sample yields roughly 310,000 clones, approximately 10% seen once. Trimming cost V 0 bases and J 6 bases; bases outside gene matches: 8. The CDR3 totals 16 residues. CDR1 SEHNR and CDR2 FQNEAQ come from the germline V gene (reference sequence). Input material: naive CD4+ T cells from blood. The chain uses TRBV7-9 and TRBJ1-5; 7 bases are a match to TRBD1. The receptor's source is a woman aged 30 to 39 in good health. The CDR3 bases are TGTGCCAGCAGCTTAGCTGGCCACAGGGGAACTCAGCCCCAGCATTTT. Translating gives CASSLAGHRGTQPQHF.